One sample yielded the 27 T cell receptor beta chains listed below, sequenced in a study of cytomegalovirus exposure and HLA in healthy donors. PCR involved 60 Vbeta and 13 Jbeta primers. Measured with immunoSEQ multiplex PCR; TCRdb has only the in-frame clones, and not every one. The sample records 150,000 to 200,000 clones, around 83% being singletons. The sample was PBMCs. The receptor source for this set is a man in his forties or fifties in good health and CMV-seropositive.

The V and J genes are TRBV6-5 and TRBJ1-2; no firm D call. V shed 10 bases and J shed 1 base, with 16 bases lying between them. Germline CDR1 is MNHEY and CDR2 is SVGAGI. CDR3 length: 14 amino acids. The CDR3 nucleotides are TGTGCCACCAAAGAGGGCAGATTTAACTATGGCTACACCTTC. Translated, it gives CATKEGRFNYGYTF.

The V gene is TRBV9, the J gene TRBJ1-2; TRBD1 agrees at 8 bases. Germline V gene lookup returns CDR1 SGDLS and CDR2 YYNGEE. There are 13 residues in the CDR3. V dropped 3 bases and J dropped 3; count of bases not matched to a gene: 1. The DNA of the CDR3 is TGTGCCAGCAGCGCGGACAGGGACTATGGCTACACCTTC. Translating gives CASSADRDYGYTF.

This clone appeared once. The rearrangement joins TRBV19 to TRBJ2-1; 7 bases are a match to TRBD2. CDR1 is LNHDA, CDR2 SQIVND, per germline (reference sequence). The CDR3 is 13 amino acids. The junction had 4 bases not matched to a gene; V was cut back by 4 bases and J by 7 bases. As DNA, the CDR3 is TGTGCCAGTAGTAGCGGGAGCTGGAATGAGCAGTTCTTC. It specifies CASSSGSWNEQFF.

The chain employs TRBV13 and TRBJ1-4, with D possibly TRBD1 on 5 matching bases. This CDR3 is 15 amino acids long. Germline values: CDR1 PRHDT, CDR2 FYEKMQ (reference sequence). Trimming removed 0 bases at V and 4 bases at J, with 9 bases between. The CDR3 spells CASSLGQEYNEKLFF. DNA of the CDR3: TGTGCCAGCAGCTTAGGACAGGAGTATAATGAAAAACTGTTTTTT.

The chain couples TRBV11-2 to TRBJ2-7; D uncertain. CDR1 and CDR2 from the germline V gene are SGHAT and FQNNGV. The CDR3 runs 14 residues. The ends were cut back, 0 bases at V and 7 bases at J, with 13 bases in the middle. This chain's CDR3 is CASSLDPSASEQYV. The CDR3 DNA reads TGTGCCAGCAGCTTAGATCCCAGCGCTTCGGAGCAGTACGTC.

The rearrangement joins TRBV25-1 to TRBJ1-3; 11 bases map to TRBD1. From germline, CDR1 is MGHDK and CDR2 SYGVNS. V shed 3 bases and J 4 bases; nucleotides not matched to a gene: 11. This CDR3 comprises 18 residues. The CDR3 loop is CASSDPLGQGARGNTIYF. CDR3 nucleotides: TGTGCCAGCAGTGATCCCCTCGGACAGGGGGCAAGAGGAAACACCATATATTTT.

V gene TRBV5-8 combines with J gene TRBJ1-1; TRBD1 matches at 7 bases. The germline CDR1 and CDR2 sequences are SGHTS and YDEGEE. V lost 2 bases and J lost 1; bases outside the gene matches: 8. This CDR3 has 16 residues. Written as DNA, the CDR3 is TGTGCCAGCAGCTTACACCCGGGACAGCCGAACACTGAAGCTTTCTTT. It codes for CASSLHPGQPNTEAFF.

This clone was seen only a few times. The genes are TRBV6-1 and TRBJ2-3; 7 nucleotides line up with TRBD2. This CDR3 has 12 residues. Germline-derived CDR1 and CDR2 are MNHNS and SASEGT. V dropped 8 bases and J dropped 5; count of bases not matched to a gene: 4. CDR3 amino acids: CASGDYVDTQYF. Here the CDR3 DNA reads TGTGCCAGCGGGGACTACGTAGATACGCAGTATTTT.

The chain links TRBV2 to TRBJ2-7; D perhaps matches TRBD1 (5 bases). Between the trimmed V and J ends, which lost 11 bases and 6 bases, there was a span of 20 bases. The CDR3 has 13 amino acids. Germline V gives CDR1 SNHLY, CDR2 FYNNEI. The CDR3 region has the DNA TGTGCCGGGCGGATTCAGGGATCTGGCGAGCAGTACTTC. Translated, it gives CAGRIQGSGEQYF.

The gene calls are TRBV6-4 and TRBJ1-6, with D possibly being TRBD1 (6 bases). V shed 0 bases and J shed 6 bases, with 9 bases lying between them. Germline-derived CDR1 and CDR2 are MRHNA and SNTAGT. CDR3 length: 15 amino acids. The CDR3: CASSDSGAGNSPLHF. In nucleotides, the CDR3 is TGTGCCAGCAGTGACTCGGGGGCCGGTAATTCACCCCTCCACTTT.

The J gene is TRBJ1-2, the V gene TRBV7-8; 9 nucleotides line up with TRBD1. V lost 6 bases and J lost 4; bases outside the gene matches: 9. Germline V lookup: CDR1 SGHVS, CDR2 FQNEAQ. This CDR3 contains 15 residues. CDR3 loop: CASSITGGGGYGYTF. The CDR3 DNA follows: TGTGCCAGCAGTATTACAGGGGGCGGGGGCTATGGCTACACCTTC. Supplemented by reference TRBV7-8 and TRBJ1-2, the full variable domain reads GAGVSQSPRYKVAKRGQDVALRCDPISGHVSLFWYQQALGQGPEFLTYFQNEAQLDKSGLPSDRFFAERPEGSVSTLKIQRTQQEDSAVYLCASSITGGGGYGYTFGSGTRLTVV.

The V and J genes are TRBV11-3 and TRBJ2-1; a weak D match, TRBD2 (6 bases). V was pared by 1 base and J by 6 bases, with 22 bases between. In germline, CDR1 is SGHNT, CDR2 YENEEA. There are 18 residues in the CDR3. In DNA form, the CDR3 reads TGTGCCAGCAGCTTAGTGTCGTTAGCGGTCCCGCGAGGCAATGAGCAGTTCTTC. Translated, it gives CASSLVSLAVPRGNEQFF.

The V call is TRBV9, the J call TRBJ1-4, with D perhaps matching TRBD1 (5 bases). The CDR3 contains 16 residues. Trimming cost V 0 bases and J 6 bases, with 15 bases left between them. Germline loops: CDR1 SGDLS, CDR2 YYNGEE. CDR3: CASSVAGGGSYEKLFF. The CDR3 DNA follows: TGTGCCAGCAGCGTAGCCGGGGGGGGGAGCTATGAAAAACTGTTTTTT.

In nucleotides, the CDR3 is TGTGCCAGCAGACAGTCAGGCTCTGGAAACACCATATATTTT. Its protein product is CASRQSGSGNTIYF. The V call is TRBV6-5, the J call TRBJ1-3; D is ambiguous. Germline CDR1 and CDR2: MNHEY and SVGAGI. V lost 6 bases, J lost 0 bases, and 9 bases lay in between. This CDR3 has 14 amino acids.

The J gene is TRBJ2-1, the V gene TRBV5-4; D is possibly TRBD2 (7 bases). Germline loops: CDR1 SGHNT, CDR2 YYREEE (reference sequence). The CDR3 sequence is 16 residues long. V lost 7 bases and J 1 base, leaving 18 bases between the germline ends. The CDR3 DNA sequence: TGTGCCAGCCGCAGGGAGGGGGGCGGTTCCTACAATGAGCAGTTCTTC. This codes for CASRREGGGSYNEQFF.

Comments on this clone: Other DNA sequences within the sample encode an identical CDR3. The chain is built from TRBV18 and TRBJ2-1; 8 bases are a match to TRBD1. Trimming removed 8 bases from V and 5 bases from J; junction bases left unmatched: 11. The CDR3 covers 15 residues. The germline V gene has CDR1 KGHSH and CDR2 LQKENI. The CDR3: CASPKSDRDNNEQFF. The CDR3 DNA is TGTGCCAGCCCTAAATCGGACAGGGATAACAATGAGCAGTTCTTC.

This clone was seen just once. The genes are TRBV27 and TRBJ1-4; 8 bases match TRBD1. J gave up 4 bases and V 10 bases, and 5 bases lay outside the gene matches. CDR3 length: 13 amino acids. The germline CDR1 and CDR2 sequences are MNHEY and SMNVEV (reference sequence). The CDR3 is CATGDRNNEKLFF. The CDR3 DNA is TGTGCCACCGGGGACAGGAATAATGAAAAACTGTTTTTT.

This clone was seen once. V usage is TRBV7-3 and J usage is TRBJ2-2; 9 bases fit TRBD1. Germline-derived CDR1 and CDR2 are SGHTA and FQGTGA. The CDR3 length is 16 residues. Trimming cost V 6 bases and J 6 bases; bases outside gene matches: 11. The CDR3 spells CASSVTGTGKAGELFF. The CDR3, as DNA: TGTGCCAGCAGTGTAACCGGGACAGGGAAAGCCGGGGAGCTGTTTTTT.

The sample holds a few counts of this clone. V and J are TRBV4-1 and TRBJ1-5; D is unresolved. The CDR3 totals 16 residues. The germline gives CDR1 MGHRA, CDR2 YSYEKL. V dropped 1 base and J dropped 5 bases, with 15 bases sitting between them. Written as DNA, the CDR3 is TGCGCCAGCAGCCAAGGGGCGTGGGGAGGAGATCAGCCCCAGCATTTT. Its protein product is CASSQGAWGGDQPQHF.

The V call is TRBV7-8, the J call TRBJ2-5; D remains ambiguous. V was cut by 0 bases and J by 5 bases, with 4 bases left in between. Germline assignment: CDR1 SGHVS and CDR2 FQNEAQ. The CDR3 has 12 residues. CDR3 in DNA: TGTGCCAGCAGCTTAGCTAGCGAGACCCAGTACTTC. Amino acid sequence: CASSLASETQYF.

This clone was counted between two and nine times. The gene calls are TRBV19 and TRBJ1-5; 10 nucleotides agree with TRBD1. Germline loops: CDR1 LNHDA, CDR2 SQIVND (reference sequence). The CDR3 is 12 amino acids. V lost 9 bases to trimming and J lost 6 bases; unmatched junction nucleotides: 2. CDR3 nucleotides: TGTGCCAGCCGGACAGGGGGTCAGCCCCAGCATTTT. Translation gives CASRTGGQPQHF.

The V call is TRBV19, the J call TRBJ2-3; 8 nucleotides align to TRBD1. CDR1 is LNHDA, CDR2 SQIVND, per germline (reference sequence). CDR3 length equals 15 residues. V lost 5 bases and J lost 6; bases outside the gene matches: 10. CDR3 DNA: TGTGCCAGTAGTGATGGGGACAGGTATGACGATACGCAGTATTTT. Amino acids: CASSDGDRYDDTQYF.

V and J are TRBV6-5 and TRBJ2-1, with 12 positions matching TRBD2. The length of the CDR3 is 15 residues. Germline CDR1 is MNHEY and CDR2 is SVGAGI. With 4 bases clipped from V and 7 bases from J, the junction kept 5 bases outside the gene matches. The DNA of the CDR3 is TGTGCCAGCAGTTCACTAGCGGGAGGTGAGAATGAGCAGTTCTTC. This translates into CASSSLAGGENEQFF.

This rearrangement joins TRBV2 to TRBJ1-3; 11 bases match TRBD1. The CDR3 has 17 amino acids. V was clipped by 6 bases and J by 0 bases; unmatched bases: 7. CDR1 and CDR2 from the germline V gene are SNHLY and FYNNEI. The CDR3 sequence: CASSPGQGAASGNTIYF. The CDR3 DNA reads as TGTGCCAGCAGCCCCGGACAGGGGGCTGCCTCTGGAAACACCATATATTTT.

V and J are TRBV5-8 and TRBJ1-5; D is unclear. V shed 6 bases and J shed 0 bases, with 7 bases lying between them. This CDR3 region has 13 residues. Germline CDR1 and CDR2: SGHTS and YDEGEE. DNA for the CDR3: TGTGCCAGCAAACAAACTAGCAATCAGCCCCAGCATTTT. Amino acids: CASKQTSNQPQHF.

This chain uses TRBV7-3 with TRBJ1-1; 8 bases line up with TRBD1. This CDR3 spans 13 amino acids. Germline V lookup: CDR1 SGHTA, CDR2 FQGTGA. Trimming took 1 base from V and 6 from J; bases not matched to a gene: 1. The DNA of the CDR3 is TGTGCCAGCAGCTTAAAACAGGGGGCTGAAGCTTTCTTT. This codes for CASSLKQGAEAFF.

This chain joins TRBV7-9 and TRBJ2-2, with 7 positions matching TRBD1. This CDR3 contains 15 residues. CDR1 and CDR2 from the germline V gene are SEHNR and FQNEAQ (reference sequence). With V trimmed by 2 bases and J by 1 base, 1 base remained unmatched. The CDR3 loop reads CASSLRQGNTGELFF. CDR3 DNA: TGTGCCAGCAGCTTAAGACAGGGGAACACCGGGGAGCTGTTTTTT.